This section outlines one T cell receptor beta chain sequence together with its context. The entry originates in a study of long-term antiretroviral therapy in people with HIV. The CDR3 spans 17 residues. The germline gives CDR1 SGHAT, CDR2 FQNNGV. Trimming removed 0 bases from V and 7 bases from J; junction bases left unmatched: 11. There was at least one pre-ART PBMC sample for each donor, plus at least two post-ART PBMC samples. Version v3.0 of the immunoSEQ assay ran at survey level. The data were produced by immunoSEQ multiplex PCR, yet TCRdb's version contains in-frame clones alone and is incomplete. Of tens of thousands of clones in the sample, approximately 80% were seen once.

Sequences were derived from unsorted PBMCs, sampled 0.5 years before starting antiretroviral therapy. The sequence was obtained from a man in his forties with HIV. This chain uses TRBV11-2 with TRBJ1-4; 7 nucleotides agree with TRBD1. As DNA, the CDR3 is TGTGCCAGCAGCTTAGATGGGAGACAGGGTTTTGGTGAAAAACTGTTTTTT. Translating gives CASSLDGRQGFGEKLFF.